The 13 T cell receptor beta chains in this list originate from one sample, sequenced in a study of shared clonotypes between healthy human individuals. The naive CD8 population came from CD45RO-negative cells selected for CCR7, without terminally differentiated effector memory CD45RA+ cells. Measured with immunoSEQ multiplex PCR; TCRdb has only the in-frame clones, and not every one. The repertoire holds about 2.1 million clones, with roughly 91% as singletons. The specimen was naive CD8+ T cells from PBMCs. These receptors came from a young man in good health. Some clones in this sample may be carry-over from other donors' samples.

V usage is TRBV28 and J usage is TRBJ2-1; TRBD2 might be the D (5 bases). Trimming left V 7 bases short and J 9 bases short, with 13 bases between. The CDR3 contains 12 residues. Germline V CDR1 and CDR2: MDHEN, SYDVKM. The CDR3 region has the DNA TGTGCCAGCACCCCCTACCGGGGTGAGCAGTTCTTC. Translated, it gives CASTPYRGEQFF.

The chain employs TRBV9 and TRBJ1-4; D possibly corresponds to TRBD1 (6 bases). Germline assignment: CDR1 SGDLS and CDR2 YYNGEE. Deletions cut 2 bases from V and 8 bases from J, with 16 bases between. The CDR3 spans 15 residues. CDR3 sequence: CASSVSGTMNEKLFF. In nucleotides, the CDR3 is TGTGCCAGCAGCGTTTCCGGGACAATGAACGAAAAACTGTTTTTT. Looking up the rest from reference TRBV9 and TRBJ1-4 gives the full variable domain: DSGVTQTPKHLITATGQRVTLRCSPRSGDLSVYWYQQSLDQGLQFLIQYYNGEERAKGNILERFSAQQFPDLHSELNLSSLELGDSALYFCASSVSGTMNEKLFFGSGTQLSVL.

J is TRBJ1-1 and V is TRBV9; perhaps TRBD1 as D (6 bases). The CDR3 covers 15 residues. Germline lookup yields CDR1 SGDLS and CDR2 YYNGEE. V was trimmed by 4 bases and J by 0 bases, leaving 13 bases between them. CDR3 residues: CASSSPQGLNTEAFF. The CDR3 DNA sequence: TGTGCCAGCAGCTCCCCACAGGGACTGAACACTGAAGCTTTCTTT.

A word on this clone: This CDR3 is also generated by other DNA sequences in the sample. The chain employs TRBV6-5 and TRBJ2-1, with TRBD2 as a possible D gene (6 bases). The CDR3 length is 15 residues. The ends were cut back, 0 bases at V and 2 bases at J, with 8 bases in the middle. The germline CDR1 and CDR2 sequences are MNHEY and SVGAGI. The CDR3 region has the DNA TGTGCCAGCAGTTACTCTAGCGGTACCTACAATGAGCAGTTCTTC. Translated, it gives CASSYSSGTYNEQFF.

Only a few counts were recorded for this clone. V is TRBV19 and J is TRBJ1-5, with a possible D match to TRBD1 (6 bases). The CDR3 is 15 amino acids. Trimming removed 8 bases from V and 4 bases from J, with 18 bases in between. Germline V gene lookup returns CDR1 LNHDA and CDR2 SQIVND (reference sequence). DNA of the CDR3: TGTGCCAGTGATGACAGGTCGAGTTTGAATCAGCCCCAGCATTTT. It yields the protein CASDDRSSLNQPQHF.

V usage is TRBV27 and J usage is TRBJ1-1, with D possibly TRBD1 on 6 matching bases. CDR1 and CDR2 from the germline V gene are MNHEY and SMNVEV (reference sequence). The V end lost 2 bases, the J end lost 0 bases, and 10 bases lay between the germline ends. The length of the CDR3 is 15 residues. The CDR3 region has the DNA TGTGCCAGCAGTTTACGGGGGGCCATGAACACTGAAGCTTTCTTT. Translation: CASSLRGAMNTEAFF.

The rearrangement joins TRBV2 to TRBJ2-7, with TRBD2 as a possible D gene (5 bases). V was pared by 1 base and J by 2 bases, with 12 bases between. This CDR3 has 15 residues. CDR1 and CDR2 (germline): SNHLY, FYNNEI. CDR3: CASSEGTREPYEQYF. CDR3 nucleotide sequence: TGTGCCAGCAGTGAAGGAACCCGGGAACCCTACGAGCAGTACTTC. Variable domain in full (rest from reference TRBV2 and TRBJ2-7): EPEVTQTPSHQVTQMGQEVILRCVPISNHLYFYWYRQILGQKVEFLVSFYNNEISEKSEIFDDQFSVERPDGSNFTLKIRSTKLEDSAMYFCASSEGTREPYEQYFGPGTRLTVT.

This chain links TRBV4-1 with TRBJ1-6; the match to TRBD1 covers 9 bases. J was trimmed by 10 bases and V by 4 bases; bases with no gene match: 5. CDR3 size: 14 residues. Germline V gene sequence: CDR1 MGHRA, CDR2 YSYEKL. The CDR3 region is CASSPGTGPSPLHF. The DNA for the CDR3 is TGCGCCAGCAGCCCGGGGACAGGGCCCTCACCCCTCCACTTT.

V usage is TRBV28 and J usage is TRBJ1-5; 7 bases match TRBD1. Germline CDR1 and CDR2: MDHEN and SYDVKM. The J segment lost 3 bases and the V segment lost 10 bases, leaving 6 bases of the junction unmatched. This CDR3 is built from 13 residues. Here the CDR3 DNA reads TGTGCCACCAAAGGGACAGACAATCAGCCCCAGCATTTT. Translating it yields CATKGTDNQPQHF.

The CDR3 nucleotides read TGTGCCAGTAGTATAGCTGGGGATCAGCCCCAGCATTTT. Encoded protein: CASSIAGDQPQHF. This chain uses TRBV19 with TRBJ1-5; D is undetermined. CDR3 length: 13 residues. V was cut by 1 base and J by 5 bases, with 6 bases left in between. Germline lookup yields CDR1 LNHDA and CDR2 SQIVND (reference sequence). The whole variable domain, remainder taken from reference TRBV19 and TRBJ1-5, is DGGITQSPKYLFRKEGQNVTLSCEQNLNHDAMYWYRQDPGQGLRLIYYSQIVNDFQKGDIAEGYSVSREKKESFPLTVTSAQKNPTAFYLCASSIAGDQPQHFGDGTRLSIL.

The V and J genes are TRBV9 and TRBJ1-1; a possible D gene is TRBD1 (6 bases). Germline V lookup: CDR1 SGDLS, CDR2 YYNGEE. CDR3 length equals 14 residues. The germline V and J ends were trimmed by 0 bases and 7 bases, with 13 bases remaining between them. CDR3 in amino acids: CASSVDWGADEAFF. The CDR3 bases are TGTGCCAGCAGCGTAGATTGGGGGGCGGATGAAGCTTTCTTT.

The gene calls are TRBV2 and TRBJ2-7; D call uncertain. CDR1 SNHLY and CDR2 FYNNEI come from the germline V gene. This CDR3 is 14 amino acids long. The V end was cut by 3 bases, the J end by 0 bases, with 9 bases between. DNA of the CDR3: TGTGCCAGCAGTGACCCCTCAAGCTCCTACGAGCAGTACTTC. Translated: CASSDPSSSYEQYF. The whole variable domain, filled in from reference TRBV2 and TRBJ2-7, reads EPEVTQTPSHQVTQMGQEVILRCVPISNHLYFYWYRQILGQKVEFLVSFYNNEISEKSEIFDDQFSVERPDGSNFTLKIRSTKLEDSAMYFCASSDPSSSYEQYFGPGTRLTVT.

The V and J genes are TRBV11-2 and TRBJ1-1, with 8 bases aligning to TRBD1. Germline CDR1 reads SGHAT; CDR2 reads FQNNGV. V lost 8 bases and J lost 0; bases outside the gene matches: 14. The CDR3 is made up of 17 amino acids. This CDR3 is CASGIKTGVIMNTEAFF. In nucleotides, the CDR3 is TGTGCCAGCGGAATAAAGACAGGGGTCATCATGAACACTGAAGCTTTCTTT.